This T cell receptor beta chain is from a study of technical replicates of blood from several donors. The protocol was immunoSEQ multiplex PCR, while the TCRdb copy is restricted to in-frame clones and leaves out a portion. Of about 70,000 clones listed, about 94% are singletons. This clone appeared once. Per the germline V gene, CDR1 is SGHRS and CDR2 is YFSETQ. This CDR3 region has 16 residues. The J segment lost 6 bases and the V segment lost 2 bases, leaving 13 bases of the junction unmatched. The source is a human donor in good health. The sample taken for sequencing was T cells isolated from PBMCs. The V gene is TRBV5-1, the J gene TRBJ1-2, with 7 bases that match TRBD1. The CDR3 is CASSFTTGRSFNGYTF. DNA of the CDR3: TGCGCCAGCAGCTTTACGACAGGGAGGTCGTTTAATGGCTACACCTTC.